These 20 T cell receptor beta chains share one sample of origin, sequenced in a study of PD-1 blockade in classical Hodgkin lymphoma. Method: immunoSEQ multiplex PCR; TCRdb's copy keeps in-frame clones and lacks some. The sample has 20,000 to 25,000 clones; less than 75% are singletons. The time point is: cycle 4 day 1 (C4D1), after more than five weeks of nivolumab. Following autologous stem cell transplantation, relapse occurred in every patient, and exposure to brentuximab vedotin varied. The source material was peripheral blood mononuclear cells (PBMCs), sampled before the fourth cycle of nivolumab. These receptors came from a human donor with classical Hodgkin lymphoma.

The chain recombines TRBV9 with TRBJ2-1; D remains ambiguous. CDR3 length equals 13 residues. The V gene lost 0 bases and the J gene lost 4 bases, with 5 bases spanning the gap. Germline V gives CDR1 SGDLS, CDR2 YYNGEE. The CDR3 nucleotides are TGTGCCAGCAGCGTAGACGGGTACAATGAGCAGTTCTTC. Translating it yields CASSVDGYNEQFF.

This chain joins TRBV11-3 and TRBJ2-1; D not certain. The germline V and J ends were trimmed by 1 base and 4 bases, with 8 bases remaining between them. Germline-derived CDR1 and CDR2 are SGHNT and YENEEA. This CDR3 is built from 14 residues. CDR3 nucleotide sequence: TGTGCCAGCAGCTTAGTGTCCGGATACAATGAGCAGTTCTTC. This sequence encodes CASSLVSGYNEQFF. Full variable domain (missing parts from reference TRBV11-3 and TRBJ2-1): EAGVVQSPRYKIIEKKQPVAFWCNPISGHNTLYWYLQNLGQGPELLIRYENEEAVDDSQLPKDRFSAERLKGVDSTLKIQPAELGDSAVYLCASSLVSGYNEQFFGPGTRLTVL.

This clone was counted between two and nine times. The J gene is TRBJ2-3, the V gene TRBV5-1; a possible D gene is TRBD1 (6 bases). The germline CDR1 and CDR2 sequences are SGHRS and YFSETQ. Trimming pared 4 bases from V and 4 bases from J, leaving 16 bases between. The CDR3 spans 15 residues. CDR3 region: CASSRLGAGADTQYF. The CDR3 nucleotides are TGCGCCAGCAGCAGGTTGGGGGCTGGGGCAGATACGCAGTATTTT.

This chain joins TRBV29-1 and TRBJ2-3; 8 nucleotides line up with TRBD2. Germline CDR1 reads SQVTM; CDR2 reads ANQGSEA. The junction had 9 bases not matched to a gene; V was cut back by 6 bases and J by 1 base. There are 15 residues in the CDR3. Here the CDR3 DNA reads TGCAGCGTCACACCGGGAGGGGGGGGCACAGATACGCAGTATTTT. Its translation: CSVTPGGGGTDTQYF.

This clone was detected a few times. The CDR3 here is CASSLGISVLNYGYTF. For the CDR3, the DNA is TGTGCCAGCAGCTTGGGCATTTCGGTCCTTAACTATGGCTACACCTTC. J is TRBJ1-2 and V is TRBV5-4; no firm D call. The V end was cut by 0 bases, the J end by 1 base, with 13 bases between. In germline, CDR1 is SGHNT, CDR2 YYREEE (reference sequence). The CDR3 has 16 residues.

J is TRBJ1-5 and V is TRBV4-3; D not resolved. V was pared by 0 bases and J by 2 bases, with 8 bases between. This CDR3 is built from 15 residues. Germline CDR1 is LGHNA and CDR2 is YSLEER. The CDR3 is CASSQEYVGNQPQHF. The CDR3 region has the DNA TGCGCCAGCAGCCAAGAGTATGTGGGCAATCAGCCCCAGCATTTT.

The rearrangement links TRBV7-6 to TRBJ2-1; D perhaps matches TRBD1 (6 bases). The CDR3 is 18 residues long. V gave up 5 bases and J gave up 2 bases, with 22 bases separating them. Germline-derived CDR1 and CDR2 are SGHVS and FNYEAQ. CDR3 amino acids: CASSPVVQRGGAYNEQFF. For the CDR3, the DNA is TGTGCCAGCAGCCCGGTTGTCCAGAGAGGGGGAGCCTACAATGAGCAGTTCTTC.

The chain couples TRBV19 to TRBJ1-6; D might be TRBD1 (6 bases). CDR3 length equals 14 residues. V was clipped by 3 bases and J by 9 bases, with 12 bases between them. Germline V gene data show CDR1 as LNHDA and CDR2 as SQIVND (reference sequence). The CDR3 is CASSMVRGGSPLHF. CDR3 DNA: TGTGCCAGTAGTATGGTCAGGGGAGGTTCACCCCTCCACTTT.

The chain carries TRBV19 and TRBJ1-5; 8 bases align to TRBD1. CDR3 length: 17 residues. The germline V gene encodes CDR1 LNHDA and CDR2 SQIVND (reference sequence). Germline trimming cut 8 bases from V and 4 bases from J; bases unmatched to any gene: 16. The CDR3 DNA sequence: TGTGCCAGTCCATATAACCTTGGACAGGGCTGGAATCAGCCCCAGCATTTT. It specifies CASPYNLGQGWNQPQHF.

CDR3 DNA: TGTGCCAGCAGTGGGGGACGATTTCTTAAGATCTGGGGTGGCTACACCTTC. Amino acids: CASSGGRFLKIWGGYTF. The chain couples TRBV6-1 to TRBJ1-2; D perhaps matches TRBD1 (5 bases). Germline V gene data show CDR1 as MNHNS and CDR2 as SASEGT. The length of the CDR3 is 17 residues. V was trimmed by 4 bases and J by 7 bases, leaving 25 bases between them.

This clone was seen a few times. The gene calls are TRBV4-3 and TRBJ1-6, with TRBD1 as a possible D gene (6 bases). The V and J ends lost 4 bases and 7 bases respectively, with 14 bases between them. Germline V CDR1 and CDR2: LGHNA, YSLEER. This CDR3 has 15 residues. CDR3 sequence reads: CASSRGRTENSPLHF. The CDR3 bases are TGCGCCAGCAGCCGCGGTCGGACAGAAAATTCACCCCTCCACTTT.

V gene TRBV5-4 combines with J gene TRBJ2-5, with D possibly being TRBD1 (6 bases). V was trimmed by 5 bases and J by 2 bases, leaving 16 bases between them. CDR1 is SGHNT and CDR2 is YYREEE in the germline V gene (reference sequence). This CDR3 has 15 amino acids. The DNA for the CDR3 is TGTGCCAGCAGAAAGGACAGAGGTACACAAGAGACCCAGTACTTC. Protein: CASRKDRGTQETQYF.

The V and J genes are TRBV7-9 and TRBJ1-2, with D possibly being TRBD1 (6 bases). The CDR3 covers 16 residues. The V and J ends lost 0 bases and 4 bases respectively, with 15 bases between them. In germline, CDR1 is SEHNR, CDR2 FQNEAQ (reference sequence). CDR3 sequence: CASSLAGQQGSYGYTF. CDR3 nucleotide sequence: TGTGCCAGCAGCTTAGCCGGGCAACAGGGAAGCTATGGCTACACCTTC.

CDR3 nucleotides: TGTGCCAGCAGCCGCGGACGCTACAATGAGCAGTTCTTC. Amino acids: CASSRGRYNEQFF. The rearrangement joins TRBV6-5 to TRBJ2-1, with D uncertain. Germline values: CDR1 MNHEY, CDR2 SVGAGI. The CDR3 spans 13 residues. The germline V and J ends were trimmed by 6 bases and 3 bases, with 9 bases remaining between them.

The chain couples TRBV5-1 to TRBJ1-4, with D perhaps TRBD1 (6 bases). The length of the CDR3 is 15 residues. Germline lookup yields CDR1 SGHRS and CDR2 YFSETQ. The V gene lost 2 bases and the J gene lost 8 bases, with 16 bases spanning the gap. In nucleotides, the CDR3 is TGCGCCAGCAGCTTAACCGGGGGCGTTGGCGAAAAACTGTTTTTT. Its protein product is CASSLTGGVGEKLFF.

This chain uses TRBV6-1 with TRBJ1-3; D may be TRBD1 (6 bases). V gave up 4 bases and J gave up 1 base, with 14 bases separating them. Looked up from germline, CDR1 is MNHNS and CDR2 is SASEGT. The CDR3 contains 16 residues. CDR3 sequence (DNA): TGTGCCAGCAGTGTACAGGGACGGTCATCTGGAAACACCATATATTTT. Protein product: CASSVQGRSSGNTIYF.

To note about this clone: Germline is not matched at one junction end, which may reflect a read error. The rearrangement joins TRBV7-2 to TRBJ1-4, with D possibly TRBD1 on 6 matching bases. The germline V gene has CDR1 SGHTA and CDR2 FQGNSA. The CDR3 spans 14 residues. The CDR3 loop reads CASSLQGAKEKLFF. CDR3 DNA sequence: TGTGCCAGCAGCCTACAGGGAGCTAAGGAAAAACTGTTTTTT. Supplemented by reference TRBV7-2 and TRBJ1-4, the full variable domain reads GAGVSQSPSNKVTEKGKDVELRCDPISGHTALYWYRQSLGQGLEFLIYFQGNSAPDKSGLPSDRFSAERTGGSVSTLTIQRTQQEDSAVYLCASSLQGAKEKLFFGSGTQLSVL.

V gene TRBV4-1 combines with J gene TRBJ2-2; maybe TRBD1 (6 bases). CDR3 length: 16 residues. Trimming pared 0 bases from V and 1 base from J, leaving 9 bases between. The germline gives CDR1 MGHRA, CDR2 YSYEKL. The CDR3 sequence: CASSQDGQRNTGELFF. CDR3 bases: TGCGCCAGCAGCCAAGATGGACAGCGGAACACCGGGGAGCTGTTTTTT.

The chain employs TRBV11-3 and TRBJ2-2; no firm D call. The CDR3 is made up of 15 amino acids. V was trimmed by 1 base and J by 1 base, leaving 7 bases between them. The germline V gene has CDR1 SGHNT and CDR2 YENEEA. CDR3 coding DNA: TGTGCCAGCAGCTTAGTAGGCAGGAACACCGGGGAGCTGTTTTTT. Its translation is CASSLVGRNTGELFF.

V is TRBV5-8 and J is TRBJ1-5, with a tentative D call TRBD1 (6 bases). Looked up from germline, CDR1 is SGHTS and CDR2 is YDEGEE. Trimming left V 5 bases short and J 5 bases short, with 17 bases between. The CDR3 runs 15 residues. CDR3 DNA sequence: TGTGCCAGCAGGGGGATACAGGGACGGGATCAGCCCCAGCATTTT. It encodes CASRGIQGRDQPQHF.